These T cell receptor beta chains were read from a single sample in a study of blood T cell repertoires in COVID-19. The repertoire was sequenced with immunoSEQ multiplex PCR; TCRdb's copy has only in-frame clones and lacks some. The sample gives some 73,000 clones, about 88% of which show up once; under 6.5% is in the top ten. The sample comprised peripheral blood. The receptors stem from an elderly man with COVID-19, enrolled during active disease. Each CDR3 is given with its conserved first and last residue. D genes are given only for firm matches.

TRBD2 TRBJ2-3 TRBV5-4 16 CASSLRLAASTDTQYF
- TRBJ2-7 TRBV9 17 CASSAAYRATSLGEQYF
TRBD1 TRBJ2-5 TRBV11-2 14 CASSPRTGEETQYF
- TRBJ1-2 TRBV18 12 CASSPNQDGYTF
- TRBJ1-1 TRBV6-4 13 CASRSQGNTEAFF
TRBD1 TRBJ1-3 TRBV6-2/TRBV6-3 15 CASSYSIKGANTIYF
TRBD1 TRBJ1-1 TRBV18 14 CASSPGTGTYEAFF
- TRBJ2-6 TRBV19 15 CASGGPQSGANVLTF
TRBD1 TRBJ1-2 TRBV27 15 CASSRDRDPLYGYTF
- TRBJ1-3 TRBV6-5 14 CASRGVGTGNTIYF
TRBD1 TRBJ1-1 TRBV19 15 CASSTLGQTNTEAFF
- TRBJ1-3 TRBV18 17 CASSPRAGSGSGNTIYF
- TRBJ2-1 TRBV11-3 14 CASSTSGTYNEQFF
TRBD1 TRBJ1-4 TRBV5-4 14 CASSSGTGHEKLFF
- TRBJ1-1 TRBV25-1 13 CASRQEGVTEAFF
TRBD2 TRBJ2-5 TRBV15 15 CATSRHRGGVETQYF
- TRBJ1-1 TRBV2 13 CASSSQNQGPSFF
- TRBJ1-6 TRBV6-5 15 CASSSTTRGYSPLHF
TRBD1 TRBJ2-2 TRBV5-5 15 CASSFSQGGTGELFF
- TRBJ2-3 TRBV12-3/TRBV12-4 11 CASSLSYTQYF
- TRBJ1-2 TRBV5-5 16 CASSSKLGGNNYGYTF
TRBD2 TRBJ2-7 TRBV6-5 15 CASSRPSGGDYEQYF
TRBD2 TRBJ2-3 TRBV2 15 CASRRTSGATDTQYF
TRBD1 TRBJ2-7 TRBV19 13 CASRGTGSSEQYF
- TRBJ1-4 TRBV6-6 14 CASSYGRANEKLFF
TRBD2 TRBJ2-4 TRBV3-1/TRBV3-2 15 CASTVAGLAKNIQYF
- TRBJ1-5 TRBV4-2 14 CASSLRTPNQPQHF
- TRBJ2-2 TRBV6-5 14 CASMSGKAAGELFF
- TRBJ1-2 TRBV6-5 14 CASRGGGTNYGYTF
TRBD1 TRBJ2-7 TRBV11-2 17 CASSLGLGQGEAYEQYF
TRBD1 TRBJ1-4 TRBV7-9 15 CASSSWTGVNEKLFF
TRBD1 TRBJ1-5 TRBV6-2/TRBV6-3 15 CASSYSTGSNQPQHF
TRBD1 TRBJ1-2 TRBV5-6 14 CASSPGGETYGYTF
- TRBJ1-1 TRBV15 15 CATSRGGGENTEAFF
- TRBJ1-5 TRBV4-2 16 CASSQGADYSNQPQHF
- TRBJ1-1 TRBV6-5 15 CASSLRGELNTEAFF
- TRBJ1-4 TRBV5-4 15 CASSLAAGGNEKLFF
TRBD2 TRBJ2-1 TRBV5-4 15 CASSFGGGALNEQFF
- TRBJ2-7 TRBV7-9 17 CASSVMGHSGSHYEQYF
TRBD1 TRBJ1-2 TRBV19 15 CASSAQTGPLVGYTF
- TRBJ2-2 TRBV9 16 CASSPGETGATGELFF
- TRBJ1-6 TRBV18 16 CASSRAPVAYNSPLHF
TRBD1 TRBJ1-6 TRBV6-4 12 CASRGQDSPLHF
TRBD2 TRBJ2-1 TRBV5-4 15 CASSLASGGYNEQFF
TRBD2 TRBJ2-1 TRBV5-4 16 CASSLDRGGNYNEQFF
- TRBJ2-1 TRBV7-9 12 CASSLQDTEQFF
TRBD2 TRBJ2-7 TRBV13 16 CASSSVSGGSSYEQYF
TRBD1 TRBJ1-4 TRBV5-4 14 CASSSDRGVEKLFF
- TRBJ2-1 TRBV9 17 CASSTSTRTGGLGEQFF